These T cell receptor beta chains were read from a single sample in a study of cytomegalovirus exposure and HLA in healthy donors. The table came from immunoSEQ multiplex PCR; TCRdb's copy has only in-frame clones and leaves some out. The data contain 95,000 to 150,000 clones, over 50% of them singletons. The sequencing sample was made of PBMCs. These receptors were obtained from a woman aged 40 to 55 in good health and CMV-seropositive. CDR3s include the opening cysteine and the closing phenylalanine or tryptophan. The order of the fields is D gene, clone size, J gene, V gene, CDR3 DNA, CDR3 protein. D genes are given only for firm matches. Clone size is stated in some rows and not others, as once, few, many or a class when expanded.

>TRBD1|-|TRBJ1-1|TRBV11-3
TGTGCCAGCAGCTTAGGCCAGGGGGCAAACACTGAAGCTTTCTTT
CASSLGQGANTEAFF
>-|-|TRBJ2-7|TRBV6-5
TGTGCCAGCAGTTTAAAGGGGAACGAGCAGTACTTC
CASSLKGNEQYF
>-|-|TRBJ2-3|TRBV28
TGTGCCAGCAGTCCCCCAGGGACAACCAAACCTACGCAGTATTTT
CASSPPGTTKPTQYF
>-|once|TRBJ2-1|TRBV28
TGTGCCAGCATCTCGGGGACTGGCTCCTACAATGAGCAGTTCTTC
CASISGTGSYNEQFF
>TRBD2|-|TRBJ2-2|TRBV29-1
TGCAGCGTTGACGTCCCAACTAGCGACTCGAACACCGGGGAGCTGTTTTTT
CSVDVPTSDSNTGELFF
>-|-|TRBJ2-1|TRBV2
TGTGCCAGCAGCGGGGATAGCTCCTACAATGAGCAGTTCTTC
CASSGDSSYNEQFF
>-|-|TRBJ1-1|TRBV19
TGTGCCAGTAGCCCCCGCTGGGGGCAGGGCATGAACACTGAAGCTTTCTTT
CASSPRWGQGMNTEAFF
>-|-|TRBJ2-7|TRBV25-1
TGTGCCACCCTCGGGAACTTCTACGAGCAGTACTTC
CATLGNFYEQYF
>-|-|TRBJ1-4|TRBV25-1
TGTGCCAGCAGGGCGGGGGGGGGAAGAGATGAAAAACTGTTTTTT
CASRAGGGRDEKLFF
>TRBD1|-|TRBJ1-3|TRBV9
TGTGCCAGCAGCGGGGTGGGACAGGGGCCTAACCTCTCTGGAAACACCATATATTTT
CASSGVGQGPNLSGNTIYF
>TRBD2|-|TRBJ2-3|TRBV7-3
TGTGCCAGCAGCCCCCGGATCGGGGGAGGGCCGGAAGAAACGCAGTATTTT
CASSPRIGGGPEETQYF
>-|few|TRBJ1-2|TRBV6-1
TGTGCCATCGGACATTTCTATGGCTACACCTTC
CAIGHFYGYTF
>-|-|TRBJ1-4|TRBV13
TGTGCCAGCAGCTTAGCTGGGAAGGGGGAAAAACTGTTTTTT
CASSLAGKGEKLFF
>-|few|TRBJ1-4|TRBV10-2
TGCGCCAGCAGTGAAGCAGGGTTTGTGACTAATGAAAAACTGTTTTTT
CASSEAGFVTNEKLFF
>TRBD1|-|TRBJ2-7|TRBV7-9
TGTGCCAGCAGCGTATCCGGGACAGGGACCTACGAGCAGTACTTC
CASSVSGTGTYEQYF
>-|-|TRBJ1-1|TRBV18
TGTGCCAGCTCTATACAGGAGAACACTGAAGCTTTCTTT
CASSIQENTEAFF
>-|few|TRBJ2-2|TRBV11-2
TGTGCCAGCAGCCTCGGGACTCATAACACCGGGGAGCTGTTTTTT
CASSLGTHNTGELFF
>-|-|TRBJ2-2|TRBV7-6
TGTGCCAGCAGCTCCCCATCGGCGGGCACCGGGGAGCTGTTTTTT
CASSSPSAGTGELFF
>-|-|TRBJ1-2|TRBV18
TGTGCCAGCTCCGCCGGACAGCTGGGTGGCTACACCTTC
CASSAGQLGGYTF
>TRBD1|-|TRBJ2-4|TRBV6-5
TGTGCCAGCAGAGCCGGGACAGGGAAAAACATTCAGTACTTC
CASRAGTGKNIQYF
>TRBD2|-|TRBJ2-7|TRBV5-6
TGTGCCAGCAGCAGCCGGGGAGTAGCGGGCGAGCAGTACTTC
CASSSRGVAGEQYF
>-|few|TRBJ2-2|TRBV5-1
TGCGCCAGCAGCTTGAAATTGGCAGTCGGGGAGCTGTTTTTT
CASSLKLAVGELFF
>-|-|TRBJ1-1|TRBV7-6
TGTGCCAGCAGCCCTGGGGGCCGCGAGGAAGCTTTCTTT
CASSPGGREEAFF
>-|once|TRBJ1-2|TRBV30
TGTGCCTGGAGGCCCAGGGTGTCCAACTACAACTATGGCTACACCTTC
CAWRPRVSNYNYGYTF
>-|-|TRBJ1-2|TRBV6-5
TGTGCCAGCTCCTCAGTCAGGAGGAGCTATGGCTACACCTTC
CASSSVRRSYGYTF
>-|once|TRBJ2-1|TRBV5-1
TGCGCCAGCAGCTTGGGACAAGACTACAATGAGCAGTTCTTC
CASSLGQDYNEQFF
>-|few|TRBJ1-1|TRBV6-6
TGTGCCAGCAGTTACTCGATTCGAGGGAGGGCCACTGAAGCTTTCTTT
CASSYSIRGRATEAFF
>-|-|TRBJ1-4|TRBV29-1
TGCAGCGTTCGGGGGGGTGAAAAACTGTTTTTT
CSVRGGEKLFF
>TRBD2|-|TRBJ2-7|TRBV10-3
TGTGCCATCAGGCCGGGGGGGGACGAGCAGTACTTC
CAIRPGGDEQYF